The rows below give T cell receptor beta chains drawn from one sample of a study of early T cells in non-severe SARS-CoV-2 infection. TCRdb re-derived calls from the 5' RACE reads in MiXCR, one entry per CDR3 protein. The sample shows 100,000 to 150,000 distinct CDR3 sequences, about 15% of them seen only once. Sample: whole blood. The source is an adult who was a healthcare worker with PCR-confirmed SARS-CoV-2 infection or an uninfected control (not recorded which). Each CDR3 is given with its conserved first and last residue. A D gene is named only where the DNA matches it firmly. Only part of the rows carry a size: once, few, many, or a class if the clone is expanded.

clone_size	v_call	j_call	d_call	cdr3_nt	cdr3_aa
NA	TRBV20-1	TRBJ1-1	NA	TGCAGTGCTATGGCGATGAACACTGAAGCTTTCTTT	CSAMAMNTEAFF
NA	TRBV3-1	TRBJ2-7	NA	TGTGCCAGCAGCCAACGACCGACTACTTGGGAGCAGTACTTC	CASSQRPTTWEQYF
NA	TRBV29-1	TRBJ2-2	TRBD1	TGCAGCGTACCAGGGGGCTTGAGCGGGGAGCTGTTTTTT	CSVPGGLSGELFF
few	TRBV3-1	TRBJ1-5	NA	TGTGCCAGCAGCCGAGGAGGGTATAGCAATCAGCCCCAGCATTTT	CASSRGGYSNQPQHF
NA	TRBV30	TRBJ1-1	TRBD1	TGTGCCTGGGGGACAGGGGGCAGGACTGAAGCTTTCTTT	CAWGTGGRTEAFF
NA	TRBV30	TRBJ1-1	TRBD1	TGTGCCTGGAGAGGGGTCCGTAGGGGGCGCGGGACTGAAGCTTTCTTT	CAWRGVRRGRGTEAFF
few	TRBV7-2	TRBJ1-5	NA	TGTGCCAGCAGCTACCGGGGGAATCAGCCCCAGCATTTT	CASSYRGNQPQHF
NA	TRBV11-2	TRBJ1-6	NA	TGTGCCAGCAGCCCCGGATCGGGTGTTCAATCACCCCTCCACTTT	CASSPGSGVQSPLHF
NA	TRBV29-1	TRBJ2-2	TRBD1	TGCAGCGTCGACACCGGGACAGGGGCAGACGGGGAGCTGTTTTTT	CSVDTGTGADGELFF
few	TRBV6-1	TRBJ1-3	NA	TGTGCCAGCAGTGGAGCAGGGGCTGGAAACACCATATATTTT	CASSGAGAGNTIYF
NA	TRBV10-3	TRBJ2-3	TRBD1	TGTGCCATCAGCGGGGGACAGGGTTCAACAGATACGCAGTATTTT	CAISGGQGSTDTQYF
few	TRBV5-1	TRBJ2-5	NA	TGCGCCAGCAGCGAGGGGGGCGTCCAGGAGACCCAGTACTTC	CASSEGGVQETQYF
few	TRBV14	TRBJ2-7	NA	TGTGCCAGCAGCCAAGGTCGACTCCGCGGGGGCCCCTACGAGCAGTACTTC	CASSQGRLRGGPYEQYF
few	TRBV3-1	TRBJ1-2	TRBD1	TGTGCCAGCAGCCACCAAGGGGGCCGCGGCTACACCTTC	CASSHQGGRGYTF
few	TRBV25-1	TRBJ1-2	NA	TGTGCCAGCAGTGAATTTGGGGGCGGTAACTATGGCTACACCTTC	CASSEFGGGNYGYTF
NA	TRBV6-1	TRBJ2-1	TRBD2	TGTGCCAGTAGGACTAGTCGCAATGATGAGCAGTTCTTC	CASRTSRNDEQFF
few	TRBV7-3	TRBJ1-1	NA	TGTGCCAGCAGCTTCGAAGGGCTAACTGAAGCTTTCTTT	CASSFEGLTEAFF
few	TRBV20-1	TRBJ2-1	NA	TGCAGTGCTCGAAACAATGAGCAGTTCTTC	CSARNNEQFF
many	TRBV27	TRBJ2-7	TRBD1	TGTGCCAGCAGTCCTTACAGGGGCCGCTACGAGCAGTACTTC	CASSPYRGRYEQYF
many	TRBV5-1	TRBJ1-1	NA	TGCGCCAGCAGCGATGTCCAGGGGATGAACACTGAAGCTTTCTTT	CASSDVQGMNTEAFF
few	TRBV6-1	TRBJ2-3	NA	TGTGCCGGTCGGGACATTAGCACAGATACGCAGTATTTT	CAGRDISTDTQYF
once	TRBV4-1	TRBJ2-3	NA	TGCGCCAGCAGCCAGGTTCCTGGTGCCACAGATACGCAGTATTTT	CASSQVPGATDTQYF
NA	TRBV2	TRBJ1-2	TRBD1	TGTGCCAGCTCTGCAGCGGACAGGACCTACTATGGCTACACCTTC	CASSAADRTYYGYTF
NA	TRBV6-6	TRBJ1-1	NA	TGTGCCAGCAGGAGGACAGCGAACACTGAAGCTTTCTTT	CASRRTANTEAFF
NA	TRBV9	TRBJ2-7	NA	TGTGCCAGCAGCGTAGGCTGGGACTACGAGCAGTACTTC	CASSVGWDYEQYF
many	TRBV5-1	TRBJ2-1	TRBD1	TGCGCCAGCAGCCCAGGGACAGGTGGAAATGAGCAGTTCTTC	CASSPGTGGNEQFF
NA	TRBV3-1	TRBJ1-2	NA	TGTGCCAGCAGCCAGCCGGGACAACTCCTATATGGCTACACCTTC	CASSQPGQLLYGYTF
few	TRBV7-3	TRBJ2-3	TRBD2	TGTGCCAGCAGCTTAAGCGGATCCGGAGCGGGGATCACAGATACGCAGTATTTT	CASSLSGSGAGITDTQYF
NA	TRBV5-6	TRBJ1-6	TRBD1	TGTGCCAGCAGCTTAAGGACAGGGAAAAATAATTCACCCCTCCACTTT	CASSLRTGKNNSPLHF
many	TRBV11-2	TRBJ1-6	TRBD1	TGTGCCAGCAGCTTAGGTGGACAGGGATTTTCACCCCTCCACTTT	CASSLGGQGFSPLHF
NA	TRBV12-3/TRBV12-4	TRBJ2-2	TRBD1	TGTGCCAGCAGTTCGGACAGGGGGGCGCGGAACACCGGGGAGCTGTTTTTT	CASSSDRGARNTGELFF
NA	TRBV30	TRBJ1-1	TRBD1	TGTGCCTGGAGTGGACAGGGGGACACTGAAGCTTTCTTT	CAWSGQGDTEAFF
few	TRBV7-9	TRBJ2-1	NA	TGTGCCAGCAGCTTGTTGCCGGGGGACTACAATGAGCAGTTCTTC	CASSLLPGDYNEQFF
few	TRBV20-1	TRBJ2-3	TRBD2	TGCAGTGCTAGGGGCACTAGCGGGGACACAGATACGCAGTATTTT	CSARGTSGDTDTQYF
NA	TRBV5-1	TRBJ2-6	NA	TGCGCCAGCAGCCCGGACGTCTCTGGGGCCAACGTCCTGACTTTC	CASSPDVSGANVLTF
NA	TRBV19	TRBJ1-2	NA	TGTGCCAGTAGTGGCTATGGCTACACCTTC	CASSGYGYTF
few	TRBV20-1	TRBJ2-2	NA	TGCAGTGCTAGCGGAGGGATCGGCACCGGGGAGCTTTTTTTT	CSASGGIGTGELFF
NA	TRBV29-1	TRBJ2-1	NA	TGCAGCGTTGATGCGGGGACCGATGAGCAGTTCTTC	CSVDAGTDEQFF
few	TRBV6-1	TRBJ1-2	NA	TGTGCCAGCAGTGAAATGGGCTATGGCTACACCTTC	CASSEMGYGYTF
few	TRBV7-9	TRBJ1-2	TRBD1	TGTGCCAGCAGCACTGGGACAGTAGCTGGCTACACCTTC	CASSTGTVAGYTF
NA	TRBV5-6	TRBJ1-1	NA	TGTGCCAGCAGCCACCGTAACACTGAAGCTTTCTTT	CASSHRNTEAFF
few	TRBV19	TRBJ2-5	TRBD2	TGTGCCAGTAGTAAGACTAGCGGGGTACAAGAGACCCAGTACTTC	CASSKTSGVQETQYF
many	TRBV12-3/TRBV12-4	TRBJ2-7	TRBD1	TGTGCCAGCAGTTCGGGACAGCCTTTGTCCGAGCAGTACTTC	CASSSGQPLSEQYF